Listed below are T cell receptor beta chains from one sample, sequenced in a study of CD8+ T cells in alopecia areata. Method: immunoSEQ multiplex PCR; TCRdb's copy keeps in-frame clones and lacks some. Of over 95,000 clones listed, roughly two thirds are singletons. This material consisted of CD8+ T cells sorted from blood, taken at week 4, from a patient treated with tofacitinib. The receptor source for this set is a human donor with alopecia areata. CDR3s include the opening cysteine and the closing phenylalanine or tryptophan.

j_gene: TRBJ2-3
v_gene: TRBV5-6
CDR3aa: CASRLNGLAGDTQYF

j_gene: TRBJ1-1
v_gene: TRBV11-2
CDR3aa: CATQPGGNTEAFF

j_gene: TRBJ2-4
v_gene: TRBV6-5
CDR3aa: CASSPSGGIQYF

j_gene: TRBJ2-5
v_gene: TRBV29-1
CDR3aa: CSARGQTQYF

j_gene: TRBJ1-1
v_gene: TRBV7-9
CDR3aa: CASSSEVGQANTEAFF

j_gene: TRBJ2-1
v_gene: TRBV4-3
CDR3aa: CASSQEPSGRASSYNEQFF

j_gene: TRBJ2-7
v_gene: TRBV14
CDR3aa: CASSQDLGDTYEQYF

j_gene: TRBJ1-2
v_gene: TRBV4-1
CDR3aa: CASSQGLRGGGYTF

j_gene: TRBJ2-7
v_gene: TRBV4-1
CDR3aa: CASSQDPTGATYEQYF

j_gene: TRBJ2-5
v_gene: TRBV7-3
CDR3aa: CASSFSPGEGETQYF

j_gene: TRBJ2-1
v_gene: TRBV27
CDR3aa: CASSPRLAPSSYNEQFF

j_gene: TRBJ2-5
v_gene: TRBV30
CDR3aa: CAWREQGHETQYF

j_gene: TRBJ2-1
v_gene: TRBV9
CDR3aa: CASSVMRASGIDEQFF

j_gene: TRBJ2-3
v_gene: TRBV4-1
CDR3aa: CASSQVRGTDTQYF

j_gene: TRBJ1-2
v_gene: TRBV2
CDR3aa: CASSVGVTGTYGYTF

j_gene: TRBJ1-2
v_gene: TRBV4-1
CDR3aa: CASSPAGSGGYTF

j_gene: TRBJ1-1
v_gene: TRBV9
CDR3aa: CASSGGAWTVMDTEAFF

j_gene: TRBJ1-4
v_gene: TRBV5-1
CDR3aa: CASSLRIATNEKLFF

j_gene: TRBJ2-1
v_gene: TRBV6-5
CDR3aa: CASSYSPTGAYNEQFF

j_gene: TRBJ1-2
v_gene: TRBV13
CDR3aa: CASSLGAGTAVAGYTF

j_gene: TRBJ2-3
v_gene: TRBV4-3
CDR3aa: CASSHTSGNADTQYF

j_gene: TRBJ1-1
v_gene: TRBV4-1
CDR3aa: CASSPEKGMNTEAFF

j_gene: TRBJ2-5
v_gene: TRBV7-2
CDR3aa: CASSHVWTSGKEETQYF

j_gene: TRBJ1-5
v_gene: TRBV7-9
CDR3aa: CASSWGTGQNQPQHF

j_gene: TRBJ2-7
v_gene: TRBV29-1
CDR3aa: CSVDGIGGESHEQYF

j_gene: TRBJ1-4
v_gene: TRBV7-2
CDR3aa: CASSLTSMGGEKLFF

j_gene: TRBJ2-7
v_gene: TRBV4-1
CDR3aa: CASSQASGSNYEQYF

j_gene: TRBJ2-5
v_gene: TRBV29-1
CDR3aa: CSVIGQGHIETQYF

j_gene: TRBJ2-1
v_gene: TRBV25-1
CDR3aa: CASSDRLEAGGQNEQFF

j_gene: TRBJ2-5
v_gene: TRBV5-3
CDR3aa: CARSIRDTQWTQYF

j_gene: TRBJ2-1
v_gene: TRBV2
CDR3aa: CASSWTSGGDNEQFF

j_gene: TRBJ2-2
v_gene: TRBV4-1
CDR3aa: CASSQAPPGQGDTGELFF

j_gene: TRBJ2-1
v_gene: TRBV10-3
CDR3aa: CAISEKENEQFF

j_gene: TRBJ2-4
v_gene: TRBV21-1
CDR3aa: CASSIRAGKNIQYF